The present T cell receptor (beta chain) was sequenced within a study of T cell responses to AZD1222 COVID-19 vaccine. Study-wide background: Recipients boosted at about 4 weeks or about 12 weeks are pooled. Findings and limits, study-wide: At 160-218 and 743-854, vaccine-associated CD4 TCRs were dominant, and they spanned spike.

As to this clone: Its antigen is not known. One end of the junction varies from germline; a read error may be responsible.

The assay was immunoSEQ multiplex PCR, and TCRdb's table has in-frame clones only and misses some. The sample has about 98,000 clones, approximately 90% seen once. This sequence originates from an adult in good health. The sequencing used peripheral blood, collected on day 0 of AZD1222 vaccination.

The CDR3 DNA reads as TGTGCCAGCAATTACGGGGCCCAGGCAGGGGGGTTGAGGGATGAGCAGTTCTTC. Amino acids: CASNYGAQAGGLRDEQFF. The chain couples TRBV6-2 or TRBV6-3 to TRBJ2-1, with D possibly matching TRBD1 (7 bases). CDR1 MNHEY and CDR2 SVGEGT come from the germline V gene. The CDR3 loop spans 18 amino acids.